This T cell receptor (beta chain) stems from a study of blood T cell repertoires in COVID-19. The CDR3 sequence is 16 residues long. The J segment lost 9 bases and the V segment lost 1 base, leaving 7 bases of the junction unmatched. Germline CDR1 LGHDT, CDR2 YNNKEL (reference sequence). Regarding this clone: This same CDR3 is encoded by further DNA sequences in the sample.

Participants, about 18 to 95 years old, spanned about two dozen US areas. Assignments of participants to cohorts depended upon their own reported clinical history. Those designated as exposed participants met a COVID-19 case within 2 weeks before study entry. In the study's own analysis: Reference gene primer amplification gave nucleated cell count estimates. Assay: immunoSEQ multiplex PCR; the TCRdb copy retains only in-frame clones and omits some. V and J calls and clone size are those listed in that table; D and trimming were worked out from the DNA. Here the sample spans 200,000 to 300,000 clones, 88% being singletons.

The clonotype comes from a woman aged 40-49 years who had been exposed to COVID-19. Sequencing was done on a sample of PBMCs or T cells enriched from blood (not recorded which). This chain uses TRBV3-1 (or the pseudogene TRBV3-2) with TRBJ2-1, with TRBD2 identical over 12 bases. The CDR3 coding sequence is TGTGCCAGCAGCCAAGTTTCTAGCGGGGGGGCTGGTGAGCAGTTCTTC. Residues: CASSQVSSGGAGEQFF.